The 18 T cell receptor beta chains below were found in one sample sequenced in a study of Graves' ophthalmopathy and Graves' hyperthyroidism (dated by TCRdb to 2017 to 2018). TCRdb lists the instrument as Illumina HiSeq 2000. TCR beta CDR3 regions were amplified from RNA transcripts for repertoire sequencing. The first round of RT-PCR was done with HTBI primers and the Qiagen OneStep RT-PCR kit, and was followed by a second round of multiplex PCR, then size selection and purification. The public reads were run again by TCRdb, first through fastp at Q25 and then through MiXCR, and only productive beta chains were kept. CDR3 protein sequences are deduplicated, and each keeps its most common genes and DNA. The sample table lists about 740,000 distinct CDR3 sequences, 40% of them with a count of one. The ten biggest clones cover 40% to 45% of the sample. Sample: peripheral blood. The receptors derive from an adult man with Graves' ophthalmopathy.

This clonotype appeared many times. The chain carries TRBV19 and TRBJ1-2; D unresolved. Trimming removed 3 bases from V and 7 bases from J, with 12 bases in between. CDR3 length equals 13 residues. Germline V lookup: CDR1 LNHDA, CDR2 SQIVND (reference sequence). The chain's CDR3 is CASSIGRVFGYTF. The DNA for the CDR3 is TGTGCCAGTAGTATCGGGCGAGTCTTTGGCTACACCTTC.

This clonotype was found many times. The CDR3 sequence is CASSLVLYEQYF. The DNA of the CDR3 is TGTGCCAGCAGCTTAGTATTGTACGAGCAGTACTTC. The V and J genes are TRBV7-9 and TRBJ2-7; D unclear. CDR1 and CDR2 from the germline V gene are SEHNR and FQNEAQ (reference sequence). With 1 base removed from V and 4 bases from J, the gap between germline ends came to 5 bases. The CDR3 loop spans 12 amino acids.

The DNA for the CDR3 is TGTGCCATCAGTGGGGGACAGGGGGGCGAAACTGAAGCTTTCTTT. Translation gives CAISGGQGGETEAFF. The V call is TRBV10-3, the J call TRBJ1-1; 11 bases are shared with TRBD1. This CDR3 is 15 amino acids long. CDR1 is ENHRY, CDR2 SYGVKD, per germline. J gave up 5 bases and V 4 bases, and 6 bases lay outside the gene matches.

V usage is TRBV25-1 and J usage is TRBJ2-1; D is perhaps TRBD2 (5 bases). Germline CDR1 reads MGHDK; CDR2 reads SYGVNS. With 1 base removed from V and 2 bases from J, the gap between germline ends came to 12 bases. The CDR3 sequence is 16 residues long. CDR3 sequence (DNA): TGTGCCAGCAGTGAATTTGCGGGCGAGACCTACAATGAGCAGTTCTTC. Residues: CASSEFAGETYNEQFF. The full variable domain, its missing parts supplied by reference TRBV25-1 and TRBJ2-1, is EADIYQTPRYLVIGTGKKITLECSQTMGHDKMYWYQQDPGMELHLIHYSYGVNSTEKGDLSSESTVSRIRTEHFPLTLESARPSHTSQYLCASSEFAGETYNEQFFGPGTRLTVL.

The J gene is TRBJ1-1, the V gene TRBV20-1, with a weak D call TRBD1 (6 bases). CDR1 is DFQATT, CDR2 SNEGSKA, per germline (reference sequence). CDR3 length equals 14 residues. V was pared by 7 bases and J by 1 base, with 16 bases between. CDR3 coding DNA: TGCAGTGGGGGTGGGGGGCGCGGGAACACTGAAGCTTTCTTT. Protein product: CSGGGGRGNTEAFF.

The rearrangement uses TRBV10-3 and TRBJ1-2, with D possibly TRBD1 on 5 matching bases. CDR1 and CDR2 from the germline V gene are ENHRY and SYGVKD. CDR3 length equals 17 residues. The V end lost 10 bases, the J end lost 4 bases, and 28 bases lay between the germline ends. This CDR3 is CASRYTGSGRLIYGYTF. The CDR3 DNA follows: TGTGCCAGCAGGTACACAGGCAGTGGACGTTTGATCTATGGCTACACCTTC.

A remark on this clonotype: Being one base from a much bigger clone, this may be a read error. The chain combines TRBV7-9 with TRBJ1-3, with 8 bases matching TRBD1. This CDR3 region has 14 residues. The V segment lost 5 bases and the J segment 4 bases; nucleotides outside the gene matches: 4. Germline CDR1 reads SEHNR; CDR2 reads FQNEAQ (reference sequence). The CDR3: CASSTTGEGNTIYF. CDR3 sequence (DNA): TGTGCCAGCAGCACGACAGGGGAGGGAAACACCATATATTTT.

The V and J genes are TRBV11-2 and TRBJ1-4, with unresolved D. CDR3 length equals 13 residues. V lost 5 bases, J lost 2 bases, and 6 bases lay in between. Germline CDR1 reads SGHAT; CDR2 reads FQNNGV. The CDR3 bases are TGTGCCAGCAGCCATGGGACTAATGAAAAACTGTTTTTT. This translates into CASSHGTNEKLFF.

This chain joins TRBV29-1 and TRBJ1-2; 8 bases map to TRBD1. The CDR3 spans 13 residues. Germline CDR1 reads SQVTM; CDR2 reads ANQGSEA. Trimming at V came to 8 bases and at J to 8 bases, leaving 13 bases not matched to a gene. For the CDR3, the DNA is TGCAGCCGAAACGACAGGGGCTTCGAAGGCTACACCTTC. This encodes CSRNDRGFEGYTF.

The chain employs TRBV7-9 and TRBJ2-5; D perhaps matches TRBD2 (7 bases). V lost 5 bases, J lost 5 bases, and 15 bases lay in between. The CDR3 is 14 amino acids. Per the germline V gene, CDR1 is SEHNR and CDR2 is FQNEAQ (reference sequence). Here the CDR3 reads CASSKRGGMETQYF. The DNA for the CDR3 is TGTGCCAGCAGCAAGAGGGGGGGAATGGAGACCCAGTACTTC.

CDR3 nucleotides: TGTGCCACGGCTCAGGGTATGTACACTGAAGCTTTCTTT. Protein sequence: CATAQGMYTEAFF. The chain uses TRBV9 and TRBJ1-1, with TRBD1 as a possible D gene (5 bases). Deletions cut 9 bases from V and 3 bases from J, with 15 bases between. Germline CDR1 is SGDLS and CDR2 is YYNGEE. This CDR3 is built from 13 residues.

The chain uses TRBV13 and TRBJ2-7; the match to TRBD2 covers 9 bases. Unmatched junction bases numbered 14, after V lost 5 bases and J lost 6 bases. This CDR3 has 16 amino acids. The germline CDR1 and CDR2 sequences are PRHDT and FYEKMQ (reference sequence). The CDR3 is CASSLYAGGGRSEQYF. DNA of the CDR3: TGTGCCAGCAGCCTCTACGCGGGAGGGGGAAGGTCCGAGCAGTACTTC.

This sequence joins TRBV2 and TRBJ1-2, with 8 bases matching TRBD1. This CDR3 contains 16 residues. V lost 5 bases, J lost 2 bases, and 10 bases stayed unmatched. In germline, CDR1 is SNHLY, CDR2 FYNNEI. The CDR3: CASSSFGQGGNYGYTF. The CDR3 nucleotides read TGTGCCAGCAGTTCATTTGGACAGGGCGGGAACTATGGCTACACCTTC.

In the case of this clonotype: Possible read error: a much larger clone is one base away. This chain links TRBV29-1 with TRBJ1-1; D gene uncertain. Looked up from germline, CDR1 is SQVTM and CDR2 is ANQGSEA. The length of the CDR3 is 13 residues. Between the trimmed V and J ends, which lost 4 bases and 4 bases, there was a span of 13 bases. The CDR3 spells CSVAREWATEAFF. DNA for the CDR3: TGCAGCGTTGCGAGGGAGTGGGCCACTGAAGCTTTCTTT.

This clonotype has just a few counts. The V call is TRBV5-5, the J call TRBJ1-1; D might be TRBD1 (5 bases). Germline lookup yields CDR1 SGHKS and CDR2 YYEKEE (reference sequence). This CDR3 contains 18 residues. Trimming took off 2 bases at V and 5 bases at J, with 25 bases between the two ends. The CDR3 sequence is CASSFGPGAGTVYTEAFF. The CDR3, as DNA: TGTGCCAGCAGCTTTGGACCCGGTGCAGGGACGGTATATACTGAAGCTTTCTTT.

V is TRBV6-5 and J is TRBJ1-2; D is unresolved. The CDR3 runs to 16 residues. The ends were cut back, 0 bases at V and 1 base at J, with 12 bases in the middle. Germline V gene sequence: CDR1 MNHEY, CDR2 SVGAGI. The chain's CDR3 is CASSYSIANYNYGYTF. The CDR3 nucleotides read TGTGCCAGCAGTTACTCGATCGCGAATTATAACTATGGCTACACCTTC.

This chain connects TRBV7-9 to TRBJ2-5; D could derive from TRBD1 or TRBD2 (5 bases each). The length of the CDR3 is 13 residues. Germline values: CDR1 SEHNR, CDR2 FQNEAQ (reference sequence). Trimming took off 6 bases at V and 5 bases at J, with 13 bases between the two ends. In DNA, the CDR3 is TGTGCCAGCAGTCAGGGAGTGGAGGAGACCCAGTACTTC. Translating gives CASSQGVEETQYF.

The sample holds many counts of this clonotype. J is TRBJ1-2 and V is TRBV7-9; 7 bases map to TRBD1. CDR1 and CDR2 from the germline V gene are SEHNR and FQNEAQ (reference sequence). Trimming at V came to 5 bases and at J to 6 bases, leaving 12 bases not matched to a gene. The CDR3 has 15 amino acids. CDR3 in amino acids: CASSRGQTYRHGYTF. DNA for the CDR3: TGTGCCAGCAGCCGGGGACAGACCTACCGCCATGGCTACACCTTC.